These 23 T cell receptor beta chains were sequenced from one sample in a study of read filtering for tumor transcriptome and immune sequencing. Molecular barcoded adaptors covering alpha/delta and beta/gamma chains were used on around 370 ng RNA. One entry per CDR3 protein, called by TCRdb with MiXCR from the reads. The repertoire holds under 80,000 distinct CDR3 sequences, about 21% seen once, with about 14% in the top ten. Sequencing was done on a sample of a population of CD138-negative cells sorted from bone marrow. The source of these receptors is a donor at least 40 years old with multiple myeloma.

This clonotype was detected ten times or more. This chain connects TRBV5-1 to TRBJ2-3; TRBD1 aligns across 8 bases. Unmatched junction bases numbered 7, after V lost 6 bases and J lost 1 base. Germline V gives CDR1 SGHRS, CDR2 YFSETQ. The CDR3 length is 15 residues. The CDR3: CASNPRGLGTDTQYF. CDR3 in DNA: TGCGCCAGCAACCCCAGGGGGCTGGGCACAGATACGCAGTATTTT.

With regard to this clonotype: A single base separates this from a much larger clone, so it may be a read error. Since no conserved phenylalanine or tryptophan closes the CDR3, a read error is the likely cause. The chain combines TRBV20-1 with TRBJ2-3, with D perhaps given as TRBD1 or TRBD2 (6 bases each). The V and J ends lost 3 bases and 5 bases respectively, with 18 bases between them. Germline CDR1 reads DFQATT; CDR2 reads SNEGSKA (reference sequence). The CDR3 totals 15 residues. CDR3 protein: CSASFRGPTRDTQYL. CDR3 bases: TGCAGTGCTAGTTTCCGGGGGCCTACGAGAGATACGCAGTATCTT.

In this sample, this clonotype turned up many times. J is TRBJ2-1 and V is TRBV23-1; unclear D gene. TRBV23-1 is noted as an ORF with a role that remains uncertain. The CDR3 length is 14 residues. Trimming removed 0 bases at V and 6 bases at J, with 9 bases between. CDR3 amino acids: CASSQSERLNEQFF. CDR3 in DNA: TGCGCCAGCAGTCAATCCGAGCGACTCAATGAGCAGTTCTTC.

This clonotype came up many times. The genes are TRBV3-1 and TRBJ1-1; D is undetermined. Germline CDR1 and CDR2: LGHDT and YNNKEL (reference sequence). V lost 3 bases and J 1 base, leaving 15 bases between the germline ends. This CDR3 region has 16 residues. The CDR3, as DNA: TGTGCCAGCAGCCAGTCCCCCGGACGGACGAACACTGAAGCTTTCTTT. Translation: CASSQSPGRTNTEAFF.

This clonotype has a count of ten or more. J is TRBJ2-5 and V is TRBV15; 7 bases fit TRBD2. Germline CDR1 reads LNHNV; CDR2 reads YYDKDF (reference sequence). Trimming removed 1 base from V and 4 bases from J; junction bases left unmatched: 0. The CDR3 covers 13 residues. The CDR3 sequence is CATSRGEGETQYF. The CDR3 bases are TGTGCCACCAGCAGAGGGGAGGGAGAGACCCAGTACTTC.

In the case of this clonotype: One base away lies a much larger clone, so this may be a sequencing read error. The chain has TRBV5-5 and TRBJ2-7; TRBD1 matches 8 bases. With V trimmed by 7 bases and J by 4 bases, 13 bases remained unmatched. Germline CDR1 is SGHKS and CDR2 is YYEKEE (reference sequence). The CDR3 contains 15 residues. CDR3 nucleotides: TGTGCCAGCGGCAAGGGAGAGGACAGGGCGTACGAGCAGTACTTC. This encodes CASGKGEDRAYEQYF.

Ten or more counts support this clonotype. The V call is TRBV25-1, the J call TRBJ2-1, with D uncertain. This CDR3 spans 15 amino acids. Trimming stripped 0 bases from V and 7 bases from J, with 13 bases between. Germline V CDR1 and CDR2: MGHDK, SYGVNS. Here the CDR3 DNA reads TGTGCCAGCAGTGAATATGTGGGTCTCTGGAATGAGCAGTTCTTC. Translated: CASSEYVGLWNEQFF.

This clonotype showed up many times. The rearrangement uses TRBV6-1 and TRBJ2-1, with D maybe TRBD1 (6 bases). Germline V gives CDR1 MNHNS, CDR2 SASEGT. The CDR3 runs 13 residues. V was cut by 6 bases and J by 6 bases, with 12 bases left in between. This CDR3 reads CASRVQGRNEQFF. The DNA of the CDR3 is TGTGCCAGCAGGGTACAGGGTCGCAATGAGCAGTTCTTC.

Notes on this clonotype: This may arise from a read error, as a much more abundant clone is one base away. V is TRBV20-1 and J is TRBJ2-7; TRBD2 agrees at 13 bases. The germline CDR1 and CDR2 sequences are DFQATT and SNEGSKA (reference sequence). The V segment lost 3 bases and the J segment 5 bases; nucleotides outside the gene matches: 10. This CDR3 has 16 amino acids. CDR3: CSASHLTSGRVHEQYF. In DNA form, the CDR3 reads TGCAGTGCTAGCCACCTCACTAGCGGGAGGGTTCACGAGCAGTACTTC.

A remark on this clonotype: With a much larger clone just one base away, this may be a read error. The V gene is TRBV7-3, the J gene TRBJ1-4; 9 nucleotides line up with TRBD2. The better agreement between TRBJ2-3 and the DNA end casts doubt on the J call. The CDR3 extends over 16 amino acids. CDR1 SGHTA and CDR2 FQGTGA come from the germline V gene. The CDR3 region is CASSLTRTSVVGTQYF. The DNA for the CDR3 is TGTGCCAGCAGCTTAACTAGGACTAGCGTGGTAGGTACGCAGTATTTT.

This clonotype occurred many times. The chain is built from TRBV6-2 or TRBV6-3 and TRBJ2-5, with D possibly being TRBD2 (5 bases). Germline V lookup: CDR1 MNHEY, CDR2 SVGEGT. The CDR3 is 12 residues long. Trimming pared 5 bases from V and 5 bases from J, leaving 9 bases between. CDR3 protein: CASSRQRETQYF. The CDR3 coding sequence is TGTGCCAGCAGTAGGCAGCGGGAGACCCAGTACTTC.

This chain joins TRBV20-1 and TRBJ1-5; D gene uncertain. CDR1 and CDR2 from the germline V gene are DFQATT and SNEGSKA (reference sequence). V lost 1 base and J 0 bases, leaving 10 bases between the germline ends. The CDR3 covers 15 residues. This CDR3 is CSARGEGSSNQPQHF. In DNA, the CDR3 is TGCAGTGCTAGAGGGGAAGGGAGTAGCAATCAGCCCCAGCATTTT.

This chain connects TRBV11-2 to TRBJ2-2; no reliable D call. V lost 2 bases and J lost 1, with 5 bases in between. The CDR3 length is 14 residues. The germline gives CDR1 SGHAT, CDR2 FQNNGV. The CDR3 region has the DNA TGTGCCAGCAGCTTAATTGTGAACACCGGGGAGCTGTTTTTT. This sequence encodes CASSLIVNTGELFF. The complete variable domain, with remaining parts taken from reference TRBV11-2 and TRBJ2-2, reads EAGVAQSPRYKIIEKRQSVAFWCNPISGHATLYWYQQILGQGPKLLIQFQNNGVVDDSQLPKDRFSAERLKGVDSTLKIQPAKLEDSAVYLCASSLIVNTGELFFGEGSRLTVL.

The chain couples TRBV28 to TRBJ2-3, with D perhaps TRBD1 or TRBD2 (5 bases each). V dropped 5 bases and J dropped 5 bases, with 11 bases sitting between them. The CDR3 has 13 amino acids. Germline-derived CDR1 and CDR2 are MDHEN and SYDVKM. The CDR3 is CASSDGALDTQYF. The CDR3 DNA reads TGTGCCAGCAGTGACGGGGCGCTAGATACGCAGTATTTT.

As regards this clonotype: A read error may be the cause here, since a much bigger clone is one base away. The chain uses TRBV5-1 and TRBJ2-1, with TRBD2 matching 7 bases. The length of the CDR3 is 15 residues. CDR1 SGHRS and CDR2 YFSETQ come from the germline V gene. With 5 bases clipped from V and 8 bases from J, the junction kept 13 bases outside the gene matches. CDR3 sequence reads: CASRMDGGIYDEQFF. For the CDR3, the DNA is TGCGCCAGCAGGATGGACGGGGGGATATACGATGAGCAGTTCTTC.

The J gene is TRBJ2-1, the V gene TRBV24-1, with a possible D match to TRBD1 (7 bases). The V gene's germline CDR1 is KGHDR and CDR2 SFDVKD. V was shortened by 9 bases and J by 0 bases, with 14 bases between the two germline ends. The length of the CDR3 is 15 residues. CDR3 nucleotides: TGTGCCACCGCACCAGGGGGAGGCTCCTACAATGAGCAGTTCTTC. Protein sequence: CATAPGGGSYNEQFF.

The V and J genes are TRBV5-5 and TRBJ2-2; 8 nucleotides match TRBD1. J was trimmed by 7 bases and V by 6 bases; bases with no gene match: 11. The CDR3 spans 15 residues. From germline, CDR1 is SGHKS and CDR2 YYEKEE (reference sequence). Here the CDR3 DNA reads TGTGCCAGCACCCCGGGACAGGTGTGGGTCGGGGAGCTGTTTTTT. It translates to CASTPGQVWVGELFF.

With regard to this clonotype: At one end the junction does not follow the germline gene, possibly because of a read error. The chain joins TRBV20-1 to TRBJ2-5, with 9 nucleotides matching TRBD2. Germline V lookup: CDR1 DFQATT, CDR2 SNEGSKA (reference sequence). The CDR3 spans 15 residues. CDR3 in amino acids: CGARDLAGATGTQYF. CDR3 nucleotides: TGCGGTGCTAGAGATTTAGCGGGGGCGACCGGGACCCAGTACTTC.

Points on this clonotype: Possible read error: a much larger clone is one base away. CDR3 protein: CSADPPRLAGTMSQYF. The CDR3 DNA reads TGCAGTGCTGATCCCCCAAGACTAGCGGGAACTATGTCCCAGTACTTC. The rearrangement joins TRBV20-1 to TRBJ2-5, with 11 bases that match TRBD2. Germline V gives CDR1 DFQATT, CDR2 SNEGSKA (reference sequence). The CDR3 length is 16 residues. The V segment lost 5 bases and the J segment 9 bases; nucleotides outside the gene matches: 17.

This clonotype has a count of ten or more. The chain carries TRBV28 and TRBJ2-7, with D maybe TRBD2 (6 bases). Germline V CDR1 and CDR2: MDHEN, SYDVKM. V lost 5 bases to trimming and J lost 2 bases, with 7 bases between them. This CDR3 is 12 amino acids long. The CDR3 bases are TGTGCCAGCAGTCTAGCGCCCTACGAGCAGTACTTC. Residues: CASSLAPYEQYF.

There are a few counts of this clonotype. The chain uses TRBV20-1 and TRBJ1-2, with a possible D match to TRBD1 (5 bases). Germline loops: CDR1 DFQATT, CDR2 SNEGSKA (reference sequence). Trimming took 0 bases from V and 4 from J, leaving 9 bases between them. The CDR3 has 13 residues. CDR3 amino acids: CSAREGQIYGYTF. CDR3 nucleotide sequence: TGCAGTGCTAGAGAGGGGCAGATCTATGGCTACACCTTC.

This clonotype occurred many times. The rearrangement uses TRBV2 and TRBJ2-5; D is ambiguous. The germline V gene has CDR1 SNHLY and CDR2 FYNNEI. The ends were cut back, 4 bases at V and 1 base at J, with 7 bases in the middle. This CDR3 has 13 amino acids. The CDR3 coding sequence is TGTGCCAGCAGTGTTGGGTCCCAAGAGACCCAGTACTTC. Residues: CASSVGSQETQYF.

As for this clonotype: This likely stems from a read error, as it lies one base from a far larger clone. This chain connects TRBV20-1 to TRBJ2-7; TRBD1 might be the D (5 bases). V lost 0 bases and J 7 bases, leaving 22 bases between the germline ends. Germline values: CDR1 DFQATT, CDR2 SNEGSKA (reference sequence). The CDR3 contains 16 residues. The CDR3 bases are TGCAGTGCTAGAGATCTGGGGCCGAGCTCCTACAATGAGCAGTACTTC. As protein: CSARDLGPSSYNEQYF.